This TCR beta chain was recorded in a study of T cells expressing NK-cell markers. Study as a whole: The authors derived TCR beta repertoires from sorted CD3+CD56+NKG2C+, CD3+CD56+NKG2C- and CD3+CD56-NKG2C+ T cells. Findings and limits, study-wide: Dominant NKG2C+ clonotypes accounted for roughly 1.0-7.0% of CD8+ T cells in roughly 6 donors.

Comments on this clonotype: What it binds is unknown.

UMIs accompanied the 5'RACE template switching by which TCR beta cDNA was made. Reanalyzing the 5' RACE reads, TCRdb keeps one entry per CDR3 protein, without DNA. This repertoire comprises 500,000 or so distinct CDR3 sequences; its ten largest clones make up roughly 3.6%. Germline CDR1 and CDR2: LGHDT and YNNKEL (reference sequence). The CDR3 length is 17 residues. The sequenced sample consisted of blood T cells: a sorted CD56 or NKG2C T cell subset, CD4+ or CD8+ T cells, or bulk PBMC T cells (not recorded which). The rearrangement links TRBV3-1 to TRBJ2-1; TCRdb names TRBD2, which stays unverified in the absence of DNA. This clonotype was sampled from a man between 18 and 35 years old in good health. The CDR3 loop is CASSQVWRTRNYNEQFF.